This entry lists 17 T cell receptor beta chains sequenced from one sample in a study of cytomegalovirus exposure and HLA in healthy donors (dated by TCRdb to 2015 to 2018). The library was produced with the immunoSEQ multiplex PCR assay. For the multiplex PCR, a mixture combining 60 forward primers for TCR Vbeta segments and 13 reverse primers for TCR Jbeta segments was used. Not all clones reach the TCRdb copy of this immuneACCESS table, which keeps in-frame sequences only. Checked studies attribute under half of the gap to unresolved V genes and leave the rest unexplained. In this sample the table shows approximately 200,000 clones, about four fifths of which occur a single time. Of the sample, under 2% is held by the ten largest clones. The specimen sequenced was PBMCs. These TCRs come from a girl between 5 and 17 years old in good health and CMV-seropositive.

CDR3 DNA sequence: TGTGCCAGCAGCTTAGGGTCTAGCCGGGGGGTAGATACGCAGTATTTT. Translating gives CASSLGSSRGVDTQYF. This chain uses TRBV7-9 with TRBJ2-3; 7 nucleotides agree with TRBD2. Germline V gene lookup returns CDR1 SEHNR and CDR2 FQNEAQ (reference sequence). J gave up 5 bases and V 1 base, and 9 bases lay outside the gene matches. The CDR3 length is 16 residues.

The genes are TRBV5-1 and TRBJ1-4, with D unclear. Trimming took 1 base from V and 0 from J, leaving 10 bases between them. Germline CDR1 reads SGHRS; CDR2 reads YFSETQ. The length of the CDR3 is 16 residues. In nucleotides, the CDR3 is TGCGCCAGCAGCTTGTGGAGTCTAGCAACTAATGAAAAACTGTTTTTT. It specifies CASSLWSLATNEKLFF.

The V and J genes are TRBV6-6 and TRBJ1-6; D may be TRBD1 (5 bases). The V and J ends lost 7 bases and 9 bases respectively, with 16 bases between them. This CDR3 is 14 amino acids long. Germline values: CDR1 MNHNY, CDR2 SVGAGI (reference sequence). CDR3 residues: CASTRGERISPLHF. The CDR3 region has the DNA TGTGCCAGCACTCGGGGGGAAAGGATTTCACCCCTCCACTTT.

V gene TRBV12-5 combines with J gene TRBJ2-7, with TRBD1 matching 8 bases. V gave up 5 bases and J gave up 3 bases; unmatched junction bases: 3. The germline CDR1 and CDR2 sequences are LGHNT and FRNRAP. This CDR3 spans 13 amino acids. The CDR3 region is CASGPGTGYEQYF. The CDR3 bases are TGTGCTAGTGGTCCGGGGACAGGCTACGAGCAGTACTTC.

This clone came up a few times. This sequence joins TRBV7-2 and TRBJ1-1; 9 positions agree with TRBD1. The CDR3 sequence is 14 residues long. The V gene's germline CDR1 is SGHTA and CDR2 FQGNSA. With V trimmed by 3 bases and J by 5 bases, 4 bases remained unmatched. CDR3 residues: CASSFGTGSTEAFF. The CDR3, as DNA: TGTGCCAGCAGCTTCGGGACAGGGTCAACTGAAGCTTTCTTT.

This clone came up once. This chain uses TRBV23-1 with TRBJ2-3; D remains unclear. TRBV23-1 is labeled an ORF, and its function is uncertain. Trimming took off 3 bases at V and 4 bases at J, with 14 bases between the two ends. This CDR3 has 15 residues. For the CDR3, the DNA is TGCGCCAGCAGTCAGTCTTTGCGCGGAGCAGATACGCAGTATTTT. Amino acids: CASSQSLRGADTQYF.

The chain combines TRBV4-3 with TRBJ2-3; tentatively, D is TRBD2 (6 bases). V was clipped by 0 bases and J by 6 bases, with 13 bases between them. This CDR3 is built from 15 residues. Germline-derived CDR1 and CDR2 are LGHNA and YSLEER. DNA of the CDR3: TGCGCCAGCAGCCAAGAATTAGCGGAAGGGGATACGCAGTATTTT. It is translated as CASSQELAEGDTQYF.

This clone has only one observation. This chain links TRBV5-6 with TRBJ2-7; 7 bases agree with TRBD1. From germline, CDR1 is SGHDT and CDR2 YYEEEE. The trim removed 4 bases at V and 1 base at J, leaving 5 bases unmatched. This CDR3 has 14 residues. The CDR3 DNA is TGTGCCAGCAGCGGAACAGGGGAGTCCTACGAGCAGTACTTC. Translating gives CASSGTGESYEQYF. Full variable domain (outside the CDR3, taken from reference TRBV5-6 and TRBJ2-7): DAGVTQSPTHLIKTRGQQVTLRCSPKSGHDTVSWYQQALGQGPQFIFQYYEEEERQRGNFPDRFSGHQFPNYSSELNVNALLLGDSALYLCASSGTGESYEQYFGPGTRLTVT.

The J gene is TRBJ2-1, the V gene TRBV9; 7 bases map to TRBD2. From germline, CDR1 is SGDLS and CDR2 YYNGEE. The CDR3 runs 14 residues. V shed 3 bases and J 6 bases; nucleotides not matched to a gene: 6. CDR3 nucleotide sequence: TGTGCCAGCAGCGACGCGGCGGGGGTCAATGAGCAGTTCTTC. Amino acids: CASSDAAGVNEQFF.

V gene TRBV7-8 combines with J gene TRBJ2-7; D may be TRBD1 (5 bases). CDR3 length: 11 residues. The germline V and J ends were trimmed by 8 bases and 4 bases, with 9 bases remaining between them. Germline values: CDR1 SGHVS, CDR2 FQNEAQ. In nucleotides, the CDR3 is TGTGCCAGCGGCAGGGCTTACGAGCAGTACTTC. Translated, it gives CASGRAYEQYF.

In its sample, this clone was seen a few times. The DNA for the CDR3 is TGTGCCAGCAGCCTACAGGGGGCAAACATTCAGTACTTC. Protein product: CASSLQGANIQYF. The chain carries TRBV11-3 and TRBJ2-4, with 9 bases lining up with TRBD1. The CDR3 has 13 residues. V lost 5 bases and J lost 6; bases outside the gene matches: 2. The germline V gene has CDR1 SGHNT and CDR2 YENEEA.

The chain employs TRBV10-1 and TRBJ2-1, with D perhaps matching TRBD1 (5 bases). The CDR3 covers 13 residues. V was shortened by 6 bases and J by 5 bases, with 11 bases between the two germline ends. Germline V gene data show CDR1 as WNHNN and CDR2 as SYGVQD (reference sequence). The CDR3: CASSRVGNNEQFF. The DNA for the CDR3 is TGCGCCAGCAGCAGGGTAGGGAACAATGAGCAGTTCTTC.

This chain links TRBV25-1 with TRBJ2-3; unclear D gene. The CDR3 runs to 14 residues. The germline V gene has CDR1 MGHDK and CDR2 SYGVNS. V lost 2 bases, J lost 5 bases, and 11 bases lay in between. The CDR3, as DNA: TGTGCCAGCAGTGAAGGGCAGGCCATAGATACGCAGTATTTT. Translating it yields CASSEGQAIDTQYF.

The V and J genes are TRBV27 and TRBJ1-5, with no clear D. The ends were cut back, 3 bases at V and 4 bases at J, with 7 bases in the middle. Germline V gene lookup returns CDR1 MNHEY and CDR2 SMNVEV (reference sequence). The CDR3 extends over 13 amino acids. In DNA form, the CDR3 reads TGTGCCAGCAGTTTGCAGGCGAATCAGCCCCAGCATTTT. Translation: CASSLQANQPQHF.

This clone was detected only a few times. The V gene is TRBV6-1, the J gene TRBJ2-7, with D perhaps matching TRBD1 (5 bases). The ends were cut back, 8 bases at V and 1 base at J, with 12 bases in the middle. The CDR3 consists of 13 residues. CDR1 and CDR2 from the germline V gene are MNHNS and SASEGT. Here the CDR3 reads CASRTLVSYEQYF. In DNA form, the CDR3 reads TGTGCCAGCCGGACACTTGTTTCCTACGAGCAGTACTTC.

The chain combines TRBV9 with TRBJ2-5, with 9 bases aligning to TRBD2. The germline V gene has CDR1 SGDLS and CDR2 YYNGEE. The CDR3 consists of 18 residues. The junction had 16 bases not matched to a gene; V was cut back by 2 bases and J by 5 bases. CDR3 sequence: CASSVSPAGGSHEETQYF. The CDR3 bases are TGTGCCAGCAGCGTCAGCCCAGCGGGGGGCTCCCACGAGGAGACCCAGTACTTC.

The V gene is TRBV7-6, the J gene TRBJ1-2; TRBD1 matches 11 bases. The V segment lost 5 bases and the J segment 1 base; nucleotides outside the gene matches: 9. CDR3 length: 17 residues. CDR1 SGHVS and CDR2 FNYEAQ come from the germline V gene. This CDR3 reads CASSPGTGGKVNYGYTF. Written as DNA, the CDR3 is TGTGCCAGCAGCCCCGGGACAGGGGGAAAGGTTAACTATGGCTACACCTTC.